One sample yielded the 21 T cell receptor beta chains listed below, sequenced in a study of T cells in Graves' hyperthyroidism and ophthalmopathy. Researchers took RNA transcripts and amplified the TCR beta CDR3 regions from them. HTBI primers were the set used in a first-round RT-PCR of the TCR CDR3. Using its own MiXCR run on the multiplex PCR reads, TCRdb lists one record per CDR3 protein. The profile shows hundreds of thousands of distinct CDR3 sequences, around 14% of them singletons. Sample: blood. The origin of the receptors is a woman in her 30s with Graves' hyperthyroidism that later progressed to Graves' ophthalmopathy.

A word on this clonotype: A much larger clonotype is one base distant, so this may be a read error. This chain connects TRBV2 to TRBJ2-7, with TRBD2 as a possible D gene (6 bases). The ends were cut back, 0 bases at V and 1 base at J, with 13 bases in the middle. The length of the CDR3 is 16 residues. In germline, CDR1 is SNHLY, CDR2 FYNNEI. The CDR3 spells CASSEASGVRSYEQYF. The CDR3 DNA is TGTGCCAGCAGTGAAGCTTCGGGGGTTCGGTCCTACGAGCAGTACTTC.

This clonotype came up many times. The chain joins TRBV5-1 to TRBJ1-4; TRBD1 matches at 7 bases. The CDR3 is made up of 15 amino acids. The V gene's germline CDR1 is SGHRS and CDR2 YFSETQ. The V segment lost 8 bases and the J segment 0 bases; nucleotides outside the gene matches: 7. CDR3 DNA: TGCGCCAGTAACAGGGGAGCCGCAACTAATGAAAAACTGTTTTTT. Translation gives CASNRGAATNEKLFF.

This clonotype was seen more than once but under ten times. The chain is built from TRBV5-1 and TRBJ2-5; TRBD1 is a possible D gene (5 bases). The CDR3 sequence is 15 residues long. Germline V gene lookup returns CDR1 SGHRS and CDR2 YFSETQ. Trimming cost V 0 bases and J 1 base, with 10 bases left between them. The CDR3 reads CASSLDTGPQETQYF. The CDR3, as DNA: TGCGCCAGCAGCTTGGATACAGGCCCCCAAGAGACCCAGTACTTC.

The sample holds a few counts of this clonotype. The chain recombines TRBV5-1 with TRBJ1-2; 8 nucleotides match TRBD1. The CDR3 has 17 amino acids. The junction had 7 bases not matched to a gene; V was cut back by 0 bases and J by 0 bases. Germline CDR1 and CDR2: SGHRS and YFSETQ. CDR3 protein: CASSLEGQGNSNYGYTF. CDR3 DNA sequence: TGCGCCAGCAGCTTGGAAGGACAGGGAAACTCTAACTATGGCTACACCTTC.

This clonotype appeared many times. The gene calls are TRBV30 and TRBJ1-1; D remains unclear. There are 14 residues in the CDR3. V lost 5 bases, J lost 0 bases, and 13 bases lay in between. Germline V gives CDR1 GTSNPN, CDR2 SVGIG (reference sequence). CDR3 region: CAWDVKRVNTEAFF. DNA of the CDR3: TGTGCCTGGGACGTGAAACGGGTGAACACTGAAGCTTTCTTT.

In its sample, this clonotype was seen many times. This rearrangement joins TRBV6-5 to TRBJ2-7; 10 bases map to TRBD2. The CDR3 consists of 15 residues. V shed 7 bases, J shed 6 bases, and the junction held 12 bases outside the gene matches. Germline CDR1 reads MNHEY; CDR2 reads SVGAGI. DNA of the CDR3: TGTGCCAGCACCCCCGGGCTAGCGGGAGTATCCGAGCAGTACTTC. Translated, it gives CASTPGLAGVSEQYF.

This clonotype was detected ten times or more. The chain combines TRBV12-3 or TRBV12-4 with TRBJ1-5, with D hard to call. V lost 3 bases and J lost 7, with 7 bases in between. The CDR3 spans 12 residues. The CDR3 nucleotides are TGTGCCAGCAGTTTTGGGTGGCAGCCCCAGCATTTT. It codes for CASSFGWQPQHF.

V gene TRBV6-6 combines with J gene TRBJ1-1; no definite D call. From germline, CDR1 is MNHNY and CDR2 SVGAGI (reference sequence). The CDR3 loop spans 16 amino acids. V was shortened by 0 bases and J by 1 base, with 12 bases between the two germline ends. CDR3: CASSYSLIQPNTEAFF. DNA for the CDR3: TGTGCCAGCAGTTACTCGTTGATTCAGCCGAACACTGAAGCTTTCTTT.

This clonotype was picked up many times. This chain uses TRBV29-1 with TRBJ1-1; 7 nucleotides agree with TRBD1. CDR1 and CDR2 from the germline V gene are SQVTM and ANQGSEA. The V and J ends lost 6 bases and 0 bases, in that order; junction bases with no gene match: 13. The CDR3 sequence is 16 residues long. The CDR3 loop reads CSVPPGGAGMNTEAFF. The CDR3 DNA reads TGCAGCGTCCCCCCAGGGGGGGCTGGTATGAACACTGAAGCTTTCTTT. The full variable domain, completed using reference TRBV29-1 and TRBJ1-1, is SAVISQKPSRDICQRGTSLTIQCQVDSQVTMMFWYRQQPGQSLTLIATANQGSEATYESGFVIDKFPISRPNLTFSTLTVSNMSPEDSSIYLCSVPPGGAGMNTEAFFGQGTRLTVV.

Remarks on this clonotype: A much larger clone lies a single base off, so this may be a read error. This chain uses TRBV27 with TRBJ2-7; 10 bases fit TRBD1. This CDR3 contains 13 residues. The ends lost 7 bases at V and 2 bases at J; junction bases unmatched: 2. Germline V gene data show CDR1 as MNHEY and CDR2 as SMNVEV (reference sequence). CDR3 amino acids: CASKGTGAYEQYF. The CDR3 coding sequence is TGTGCCAGCAAAGGGACAGGGGCCTACGAGCAGTACTTC.

The V call is TRBV18, the J call TRBJ2-7; TRBD2 matches at 15 bases. The germline V gene encodes CDR1 KGHSH and CDR2 LQKENI. After removal of 5 bases from V and 2 bases from J, the junction contained 7 bases not matched to a gene. The CDR3 totals 17 residues. CDR3 nucleotides: TGTGCCAGCTCAGCCTGGGGACTAGCGGGAGGACCCTACGAGCAGTACTTC. Translating it yields CASSAWGLAGGPYEQYF.

Comment on this clonotype: It may be a read error: a sequence one base away is much more abundant. The chain uses TRBV3-1 and TRBJ1-4; the D is unclear. This CDR3 has 13 amino acids. CDR1 LGHDT and CDR2 YNNKEL come from the germline V gene (reference sequence). CDR3 amino acids: CVSSQARTEKLFF. The CDR3 nucleotides read TGTGTCAGCAGCCAAGCTAGGACTGAAAAACTGTTTTTT.

This clonotype was detected only a few times. The chain carries TRBV18 and TRBJ1-1; perhaps TRBD1 as D (5 bases). From germline, CDR1 is KGHSH and CDR2 LQKENI. The CDR3 totals 16 residues. V lost 0 bases and J lost 8, with 19 bases in between. In DNA form, the CDR3 reads TGTGCCAGCTCACCACCGGGCGCTTCTAGGACACAGGAAGCTTTCTTT. It is translated as CASSPPGASRTQEAFF.

This clonotype was counted ten times or more. V and J are TRBV6-1 and TRBJ2-1; D call uncertain. In germline, CDR1 is MNHNS, CDR2 SASEGT. This CDR3 is 11 amino acids long. V lost 8 bases to trimming and J lost 9 bases, with 11 bases between them. This CDR3 is CASVDQSEQFF. The CDR3 coding sequence is TGTGCCAGCGTGGATCAGAGTGAGCAGTTCTTC.

As for this clonotype: The junction does not match germline at one end; this may be a read error. V is TRBV7-9 and J is TRBJ1-3; D is unclear. The CDR3 has 15 residues. Germline values: CDR1 SEHNR, CDR2 FQNEAQ (reference sequence). The CDR3 bases are TGTGCCAGCGCCCATATCCGGGCTTCTGGAAGCACCATATATTTT. Translation: CASAHIRASGSTIYF.

This clonotype was counted ten times or more. V usage is TRBV19 and J usage is TRBJ1-1; tentative D call: TRBD1 (6 bases). The germline gives CDR1 LNHDA, CDR2 SQIVND (reference sequence). This CDR3 has 14 amino acids. V was pared by 7 bases and J by 1 base, with 13 bases between. Written as DNA, the CDR3 is TGTGCCAGTAATCTACAGGGCGGGAACACTGAAGCTTTCTTT. Translation gives CASNLQGGNTEAFF.

This clonotype was seen ten or more times. The rearrangement links TRBV5-4 to TRBJ1-2, with 9 bases identical to TRBD1. After removal of 7 bases from V and 7 bases from J, the junction contained 17 bases not matched to a gene. The CDR3 has 16 residues. The germline CDR1 and CDR2 sequences are SGHNT and YYREEE (reference sequence). This CDR3 reads CASLERRDRDPPGYTF. DNA of the CDR3: TGTGCCAGCCTAGAACGCAGGGACAGGGACCCTCCTGGCTACACCTTC.

The chain is built from TRBV5-1 and TRBJ1-4, with 7 bases identical to TRBD1. Germline CDR1 is SGHRS and CDR2 is YFSETQ. The CDR3 totals 15 residues. V lost 3 bases and J lost 8; bases outside the gene matches: 10. The DNA of the CDR3 is TGCGCCAGCAGCTCTAGACAGGGTCTGGGCGAAAAACTGTTTTTT. Translation gives CASSSRQGLGEKLFF.

This clonotype was seen at least ten times. The genes are TRBV19 and TRBJ2-3, with D perhaps assigned TRBD1 or TRBD2 (5 bases each). The V end was cut by 2 bases, the J end by 5 bases, with 14 bases between. The CDR3 sequence is 15 residues long. Germline V gene sequence: CDR1 LNHDA, CDR2 SQIVND (reference sequence). Written as DNA, the CDR3 is TGTGCCAGTAGTATAAGAGGGGCAGGACGAGATACGCAGTATTTT. It is translated as CASSIRGAGRDTQYF.

The sample holds a few counts of this clonotype. The V gene is TRBV18, the J gene TRBJ1-6; D possibly corresponds to TRBD1 (5 bases). CDR1 is KGHSH and CDR2 is LQKENI in the germline V gene. The length of the CDR3 is 15 residues. Trimming took 2 bases from V and 5 from J, leaving 10 bases between them. The CDR3 bases are TGTGCCAGCTCACCAAAAGGGGCCGATAATTCACCCCTCCACTTT. Translating it yields CASSPKGADNSPLHF.

The V gene is TRBV5-1, the J gene TRBJ2-7, with D possibly TRBD2 on 5 matching bases. Looked up from germline, CDR1 is SGHRS and CDR2 is YFSETQ. The CDR3 runs 14 residues. V was cut by 4 bases and J by 6 bases, with 17 bases left in between. CDR3 sequence (DNA): TGCGCCAGCAGCCAAGATCGGGGTCTCGGCGAGCAGTACTTC. This translates into CASSQDRGLGEQYF. The variable domain in full, completed from reference TRBV5-1 and TRBJ2-7, reads KAGVTQTPRYLIKTRGQQVTLSCSPISGHRSVSWYQQTPGQGLQFLFEYFSETQRNKGNFPGRFSGRQFSNSRSEMNVSTLELGDSALYLCASSQDRGLGEQYFGPGTRLTVT.